This entry features one T cell receptor (beta chain) sequence. The entry originates in a study of blood T cell repertoires in COVID-19. Study in general: The samples span acute and convalescent COVID-19 from the United States, Italy and Spain. PBMCs, B-cell-depleted T cells, or T cells provided the cDNA or gDNA that made up the material.

TCRdb's copy holds only in-frame clones and misses some; the assay was immunoSEQ multiplex PCR. The data show over 110,000 clones, 88% seen once. The sequenced sample was peripheral blood. This clonotype was obtained from a human donor in a cohort sampled during active COVID-19.

The CDR3 loop is CASSLGRGRQETQYF. In nucleotides, the CDR3 is TGTGCCAGCAGCTTAGGGCGGGGGAGACAAGAGACCCAGTACTTC. This chain uses TRBV7-8 with TRBJ2-5, with 7 positions matching TRBD2. Per germline, CDR1 SGHVS and CDR2 FQNEAQ. The CDR3 is 15 residues long. V shed 1 base and J 2 bases; nucleotides not matched to a gene: 4.